This T cell receptor (beta chain) was documented in a study of cytomegalovirus exposure and HLA in healthy donors. This clone was picked up one time. Its antigen is not known. Overall study findings and caveats: Immune exposure information available was restricted to CMV serostatus. TCR beta sequences reportedly predicted the HLA-A and HLA-B alleles of most subjects accurately. TCR beta V- and J-gene trimming was later associated with a missense DCLRE1C variant.

Researchers ran the PCR with 60 Vbeta and 13 Jbeta primers. How the authors handled the data: There were some 87 million unique TCR beta chains by a later count, and approximately 12 million of them were shared. Only in-frame clones appear in the TCRdb table, and some are missing; sequencing was by immunoSEQ multiplex PCR. V and J calls and clone size are copied from that table; D and trimming were computed from the DNA. Of over 50,000 clones listed, more than 75% are singletons. V shed 2 bases and J shed 0 bases, with 11 bases lying between them. This CDR3 is built from 15 residues. The germline gives CDR1 LGHNA, CDR2 YNFKEQ.

This clonotype was obtained from a man between 18 and 29 years old in good health and CMV-seronegative. Sequenced material: PBMCs. The chain employs TRBV4-2 and TRBJ2-7; D is ambiguous. The CDR3 DNA reads TGTGCCAGCAGCCAAAAGTACAGTAACTCCTACGAGCAGTACTTC. This codes for CASSQKYSNSYEQYF.